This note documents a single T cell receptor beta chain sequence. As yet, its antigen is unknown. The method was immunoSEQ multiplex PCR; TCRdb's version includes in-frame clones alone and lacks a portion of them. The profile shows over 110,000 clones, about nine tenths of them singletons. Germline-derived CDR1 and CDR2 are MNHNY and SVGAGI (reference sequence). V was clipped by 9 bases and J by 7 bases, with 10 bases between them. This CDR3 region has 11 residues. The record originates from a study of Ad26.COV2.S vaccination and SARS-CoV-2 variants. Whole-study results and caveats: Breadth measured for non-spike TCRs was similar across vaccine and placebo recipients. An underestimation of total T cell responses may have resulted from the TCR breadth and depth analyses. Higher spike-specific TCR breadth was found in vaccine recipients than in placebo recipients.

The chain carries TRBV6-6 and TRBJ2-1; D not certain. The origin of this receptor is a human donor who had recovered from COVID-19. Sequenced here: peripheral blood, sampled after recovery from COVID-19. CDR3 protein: CASSTSNEQFF. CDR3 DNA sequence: TGTGCCAGTTCTACGAGTAATGAGCAGTTCTTC.